This T cell receptor (beta chain) was sequenced for a study of T cell responses to AZD1222 COVID-19 vaccine. Study results and limitations: Spike-specific TCR breadth and depth rose after two AZD1222 doses. Possibly, clonal diversity was underestimated; donors were largely white British and included more females.

Combined were second doses at about 4 or about 12 weeks. A note on this clone: The antigen remains undetermined.

The method was immunoSEQ multiplex PCR; TCRdb's version includes in-frame clones alone and lacks a portion of them. The data contain approximately 150,000 clones, more than 85% of them singletons. Germline CDR1 reads MGHDK; CDR2 reads SYGVNS. This CDR3 spans 17 amino acids. Trimming cost V 1 base and J 0 bases, with 12 bases left between them. The sample consisted of peripheral blood, taken 28 days after the second AZD1222 dose. This chain joins TRBV25-1 and TRBJ1-4; D is undetermined. This clonotype was sampled from an adult who received the AZD1222 COVID-19 vaccine. CDR3 coding DNA: TGTGCCAGCAGTGAATTCGCAGTCGGAGCAACTAATGAAAAACTGTTTTTT. This translates into CASSEFAVGATNEKLFF. Combining the CDR3 with reference TRBV25-1 and TRBJ1-4 gives the whole variable domain EADIYQTPRYLVIGTGKKITLECSQTMGHDKMYWYQQDPGMELHLIHYSYGVNSTEKGDLSSESTVSRIRTEHFPLTLESARPSHTSQYLCASSEFAVGATNEKLFFGSGTQLSVL.